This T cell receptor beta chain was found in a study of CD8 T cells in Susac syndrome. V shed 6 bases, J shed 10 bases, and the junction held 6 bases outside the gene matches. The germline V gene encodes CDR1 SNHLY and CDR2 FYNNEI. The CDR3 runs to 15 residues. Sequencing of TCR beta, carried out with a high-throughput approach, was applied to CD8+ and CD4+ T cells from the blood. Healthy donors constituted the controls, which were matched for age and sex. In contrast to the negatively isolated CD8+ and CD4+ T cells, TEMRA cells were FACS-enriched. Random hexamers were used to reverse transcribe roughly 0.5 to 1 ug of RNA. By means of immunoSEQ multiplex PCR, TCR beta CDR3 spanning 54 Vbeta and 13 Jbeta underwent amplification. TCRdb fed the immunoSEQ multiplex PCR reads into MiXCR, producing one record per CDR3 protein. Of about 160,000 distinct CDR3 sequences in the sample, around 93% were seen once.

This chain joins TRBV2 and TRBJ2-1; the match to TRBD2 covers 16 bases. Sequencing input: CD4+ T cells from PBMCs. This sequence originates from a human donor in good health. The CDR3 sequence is CASSRGLAGGPEQFF. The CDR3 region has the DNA TGTGCCAGCAGCCGGGGACTAGCGGGGGGGCCCGAGCAGTTCTTC.